This entry features one T cell receptor (beta chain) sequence. The antigen remains undetermined. TCR sequencing used cDNA made by reverse transcription of extracted RNA. TCRdb keeps only in-frame clones here, not all; method: immunoSEQ multiplex PCR. This sample has around 190,000 clones; 60% occur once, and the top ten carry around 0.92%. These data are taken from a study of CD8+ T cells in alopecia areata. The CDR3 contains 13 residues. CDR1 and CDR2 (germline): SGHNT, YYREEE (reference sequence). V dropped 4 bases and J dropped 2 bases, with 8 bases sitting between them. Study-level points and caveats: Tofacitinib significantly decreased scalp clonality and expanded CD8+ clones among top 100. Scalp repertoires also include resident alphabeta T cells from normal skin.

Treatment specified: oral pan-JAK inhibitor, 5-10 mg twice daily. The material was CD4+ T cells sorted from blood, obtained at week 24, from a patient treated with tofacitinib. V gene TRBV5-4 combines with J gene TRBJ2-3; D is possibly TRBD2 (5 bases). The sequence came from a human donor with alopecia areata. The CDR3 is CASSADSTDTQYF. The CDR3 DNA reads TGTGCCAGCAGCGCGGACTCCACAGATACGCAGTATTTT. The full variable domain, in which reference TRBV5-4 and TRBJ2-3 provide the parts outside the CDR3, is ETGVTQSPTHLIKTRGQQVTLRCSSQSGHNTVSWYQQALGQGPQFIFQYYREEENGRGNFPPRFSGLQFPNYSSELNVNALELDDSALYLCASSADSTDTQYFGPGTRLTVL.